The 4 T cell receptor beta chains given below trace back to one sample, sequenced in a study of cytomegalovirus exposure and HLA in healthy donors. Use of 60 Vbeta and 13 Jbeta primers characterized the PCR. The repertoire was sequenced with immunoSEQ multiplex PCR; TCRdb's copy has only in-frame clones and lacks some. The data show over 130,000 clones, with 70% to 90% seen just once and roughly 0.5% held by the top ten. Sequencing was performed on PBMCs. The origin of the receptors is a woman aged 35 to 49 in good health and CMV-seronegative.

Note on this clone: The sample carries other DNA sequences with the same CDR3. The chain employs TRBV6-5 and TRBJ2-7; 9 bases line up with TRBD2. Germline V CDR1 and CDR2: MNHEY, SVGAGI. CDR3 length: 15 amino acids. The ends lost 0 bases at V and 4 bases at J; junction bases unmatched: 4. The CDR3 sequence: CASSYSIAGAYEQYF. DNA of the CDR3: TGTGCCAGCAGTTACTCGATAGCGGGAGCGTACGAGCAGTACTTC.

This sequence joins TRBV2 and TRBJ2-5; D is perhaps TRBD1 (6 bases). V was clipped by 9 bases and J by 0 bases, with 20 bases between them. Germline-derived CDR1 and CDR2 are SNHLY and FYNNEI. The CDR3 is 16 residues long. The CDR3 DNA reads TGTGCCAGTCTATTCCGGGACACTTTGTACCAAGAGACCCAGTACTTC. As protein: CASLFRDTLYQETQYF.

The CDR3 loop is CSVETRLTNTEAFF. CDR3 in DNA: TGCAGCGTTGAAACAAGACTGACGAACACTGAAGCTTTCTTT. The genes are TRBV29-1 and TRBJ1-1; D is ambiguous. CDR1 is SQVTM, CDR2 ANQGSEA, per germline. The CDR3 is made up of 14 amino acids. V lost 2 bases and J lost 1, with 11 bases in between.

J is TRBJ1-2 and V is TRBV28; TRBD1 might be the D (6 bases). The germline CDR1 and CDR2 sequences are MDHEN and SYDVKM. The germline V and J ends were trimmed by 3 bases and 6 bases, with 14 bases remaining between them. The CDR3 extends over 14 amino acids. The CDR3 reads CASSFIRTGHGYTF. For the CDR3, the DNA is TGTGCCAGCAGTTTCATAAGAACAGGGCATGGCTACACCTTC.